This entry describes one T cell receptor beta chain. The target antigen is unknown. The sample comes from a study of CD8 T cells in Susac syndrome. Notes on the study in general: As the study acknowledged, the number of individuals who were part of its TCR sequencing and HLA analysis was relatively small.

CDR3 length: 17 residues. V was cut by 0 bases and J by 0 bases, with 12 bases left in between. Germline CDR1 is SGHDN and CDR2 is FVKESK. It was with random hexamers that about 0.45 to 1 ug RNA was reverse transcribed. TCRdb processed the immunoSEQ multiplex PCR reads anew with MiXCR; each CDR3 protein has one entry. The sample consists of under 200,000 distinct CDR3 sequences, about 96% of them appearing once. The chain uses TRBV14 and TRBJ1-3; D unresolved. The sample was CD4+ T cells from PBMCs. This receptor was obtained from a human donor with Susac syndrome. DNA of the CDR3: TGTGCCAGCAGCCAAGATCGTGGGTTCCACTCTGGAAACACCATATATTTT. It codes for CASSQDRGFHSGNTIYF.